This T cell receptor (beta chain) is drawn from a study of cytomegalovirus exposure and HLA in healthy donors. The overall study: Of all 400 or so donors who were genotyped, roughly 81% belonged to the Caucasian-associated ancestry cluster.

Regarding the study as a whole: Analysis was carried out at a later point, and it linked a missense DCLRE1C variant to TCR beta V- and J-gene trimming. Per a later analysis, under 20,000 TCR beta sequences showed association with HLA alleles at 0.05 false discovery rate. When a later analysis was performed, an Asian-associated ancestry cluster reportedly had fewer N-insertions than the approximately 700-donor mean.

Concerning this clone itself: Its antigen is not identified.

The PCR made use of 60 Vbeta and 13 Jbeta primers. Data came from immunoSEQ multiplex PCR; TCRdb stores just in-frame clones and leaves some out. The data hold around 100,000 clones, with roughly 76% observed a single time. Sequencing was done on a sample of PBMCs. This TCR was recovered from a man aged 35 to 55 in good health and CMV-seronegative.

CDR3 nucleotide sequence: TGTGCCAGCTCACCACCGGGACTAGCGGCCGAGACCCAGTACTTC. Its translation is CASSPPGLAAETQYF. This chain uses TRBV18 with TRBJ2-5; 11 bases line up with TRBD2. V shed 0 bases, J shed 5 bases, and the junction held 2 bases outside the gene matches. The CDR3 covers 15 residues. The V gene's germline CDR1 is KGHSH and CDR2 LQKENI.